This T cell receptor (beta chain) is from a study of response to subunit inactivated influenza vaccine. CDR1 and CDR2 from the germline V gene are SNHLY and FYNNEI. CDR3 size: 15 residues. V dropped 3 bases and J dropped 3 bases, with 13 bases sitting between them. One entry per CDR3 protein, called by TCRdb with MiXCR from the RT-PCR reads. The data show about 570,000 distinct CDR3 sequences, about 11% seen once. This sample comprised PBMCs from blood, obtained on the day of vaccination. The clonotype was recovered from a man between 45 and 60 years old who received an inactivated influenza vaccine. The rearrangement links TRBV2 to TRBJ2-3; a possible D gene is TRBD2 (5 bases). CDR3 loop: CASSENGPGTDTQYF. CDR3 DNA sequence: TGTGCCAGCAGTGAGAACGGGCCGGGGACAGATACGCAGTATTTT. Together with reference TRBV2 and TRBJ2-3, the CDR3 gives the full variable domain: EPEVTQTPSHQVTQMGQEVILRCVPISNHLYFYWYRQILGQKVEFLVSFYNNEISEKSEIFDDQFSVERPDGSNFTLKIRSTKLEDSAMYFCASSENGPGTDTQYFGPGTRLTVL.